The subject of this entry is one TCR beta chain. Other DNA sequences within the sample encode an identical CDR3. The data derive from a study of shared clonotypes between healthy human individuals. The repertoire was sequenced with immunoSEQ multiplex PCR; TCRdb's copy has only in-frame clones and lacks some. The table includes a few million clones, 85% to 95% detected once. Deletions cut 0 bases from V and 7 bases from J, with 5 bases between. This CDR3 has 12 residues. CDR1 is SGDLS and CDR2 is YYNGEE in the germline V gene. Naive CD8 cells lacked CD45RO and underwent positive selection for CCR7, leaving out terminally differentiated effector memory CD45RA+ cells.

The V and J genes are TRBV9 and TRBJ2-1; unclear D gene. The receptor comes from a man younger than 30 in good health. Some clones in this sample may be carry-over from other donors' samples. Sequences were obtained from naive CD8+ T cells from PBMCs. This CDR3 reads CASSVDPNEQFF. The CDR3 nucleotides are TGTGCCAGCAGCGTAGATCCAAATGAGCAGTTCTTC.